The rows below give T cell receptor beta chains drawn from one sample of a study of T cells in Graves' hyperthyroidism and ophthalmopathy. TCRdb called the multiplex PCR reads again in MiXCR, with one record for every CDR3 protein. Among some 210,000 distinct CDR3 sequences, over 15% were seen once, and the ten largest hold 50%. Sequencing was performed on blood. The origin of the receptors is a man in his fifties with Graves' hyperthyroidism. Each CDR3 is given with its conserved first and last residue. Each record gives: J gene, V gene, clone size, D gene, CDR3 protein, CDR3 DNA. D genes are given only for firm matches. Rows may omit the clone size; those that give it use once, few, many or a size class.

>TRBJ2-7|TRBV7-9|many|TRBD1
CASSTGGYEQYF
TGTGCCAGCAGCACAGGGGGCTACGAGCAGTACTTC
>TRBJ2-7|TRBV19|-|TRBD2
CASSISAGGSYNEQYF
TGTGCCAGTAGTATATCTGCGGGAGGAAGCTACAATGAGCAGTACTTC
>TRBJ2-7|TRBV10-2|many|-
CASRGEAGSYEQYF
TGCGCCAGCAGGGGCGAGGCGGGGAGCTACGAGCAGTACTTC
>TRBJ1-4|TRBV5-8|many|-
CASSLESGWSEKLFF
TGTGCCAGCAGCTTGGAATCAGGGTGGAGCGAAAAACTGTTTTTT
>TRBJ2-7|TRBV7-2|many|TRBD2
CASCKAGEDYEQYF
TGTGCCAGCTGCAAGGCGGGAGAGGACTACGAGCAGTACTTC
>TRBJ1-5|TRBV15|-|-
CATSQDALGGPHQPQHF
TGTGCCACCAGCCAGGATGCTCTTGGCGGGCCCCATCAGCCCCAGCATTTT
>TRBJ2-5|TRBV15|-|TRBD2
CATSLKREGPETQYF
TGTGCCACCAGCTTAAAGCGGGAGGGCCCCGAGACCCAGTACTTC
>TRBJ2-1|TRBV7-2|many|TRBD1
CASSLDRGSFNEQFF
TGTGCCAGCAGCCTGGACAGGGGAAGCTTCAATGAGCAGTTCTTC
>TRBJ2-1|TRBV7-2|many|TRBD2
CASSDLAGGPNEQFF
TGTGCCAGCAGCGATCTAGCGGGAGGGCCCAATGAGCAGTTCTTC
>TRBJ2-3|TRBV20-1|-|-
CSADIDTLIGQYF
TGCAGTGCTGACATTGACACCCTCATCGGGCAGTATTTT
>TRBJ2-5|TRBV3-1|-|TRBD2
CASSHKTSGYLETQYF
TGTGCCAGCAGCCACAAGACTAGCGGGTACCTAGAGACCCAGTACTTC
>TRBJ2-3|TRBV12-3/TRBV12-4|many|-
CASSLGSSTDTQYF
TGTGCCAGCAGTTTAGGGAGCAGCACAGATACGCAGTATTTT
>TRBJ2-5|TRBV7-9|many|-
CASSFLGQRFQETQYF
TGTGCCAGCAGCTTTCTCGGGCAGAGGTTCCAAGAGACCCAGTACTTC
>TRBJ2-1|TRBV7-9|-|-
CASSDRDLYNGQFF
TGTGCCAGCAGCGACAGGGACTTATACAATGGGCAGTTCTTC
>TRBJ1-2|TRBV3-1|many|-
CASSQDQAAHGYTF
TGTGCCAGCAGCCAAGATCAGGCAGCTCATGGCTACACCTTC
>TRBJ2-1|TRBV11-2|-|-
CASTPDWNYNEQFF
TGTGCCAGCACCCCCGACTGGAACTACAATGAGCAGTTCTTC
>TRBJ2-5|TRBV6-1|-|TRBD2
CASVPGPGGETQYF
TGTGCCAGTGTCCCCGGTCCGGGAGGGGAGACCCAGTACTTC
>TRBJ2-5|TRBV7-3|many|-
CASSPGLYETQYF
TGTGCCAGCAGCCCTGGACTTTACGAGACCCAGTACTTC
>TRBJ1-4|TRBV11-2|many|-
CASTYGAGRDEKLFF
TGTGCCAGCACCTACGGGGCCGGGCGGGATGAAAAACTGTTTTTT
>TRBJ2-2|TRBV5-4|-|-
CASSLDSQRNTGELFF
TGTGCCAGCAGCTTGGATAGTCAGCGGAACACCGGGGAGCTGTTTTTT
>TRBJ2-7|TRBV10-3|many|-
CAISPPGGGSYEQYF
TGTGCCATCAGTCCCCCCGGTGGTGGCTCCTACGAGCAGTACTTC
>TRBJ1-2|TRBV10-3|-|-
CAISESVGGDGYTF
TGTGCCATCAGTGAGTCTGTGGGCGGGGATGGCTACACCTTC
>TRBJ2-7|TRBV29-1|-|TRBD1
CSVGRDRGYEQYF
TGCAGCGTTGGTCGGGACAGGGGTTACGAGCAGTACTTC
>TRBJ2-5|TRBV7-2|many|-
CASSANWRPWETQYF
TGTGCCAGCAGCGCTAACTGGAGACCCTGGGAGACCCAGTACTTC
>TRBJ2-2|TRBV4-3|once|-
CASSQDVTGSNTGELFF
TGCGCCAGCAGCCAAGACGTCACAGGATCGAACACCGGGGAGCTGTTTTTT
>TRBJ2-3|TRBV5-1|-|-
CASSLEWGRTNTQYF
TGCGCCAGCAGCTTGGAATGGGGCCGCACAAATACGCAGTATTTT
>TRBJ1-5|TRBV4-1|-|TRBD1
CASSRGLAGGLDQPQHF
TGCGCCAGCAGCCGAGGCCTGGCAGGGGGATTGGATCAGCCCCAGCATTTT
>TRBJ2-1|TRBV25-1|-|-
CASSDTDHNEQFF
TGTGCCAGCAGTGATACGGACCACAATGAGCAGTTCTTC
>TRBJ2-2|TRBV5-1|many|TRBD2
CASSLISGRNTGELFF
TGCGCCAGCAGCTTGATTAGCGGGAGAAACACCGGGGAGCTGTTTTTT
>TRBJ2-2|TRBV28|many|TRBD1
CASSGAGQGITGELFF
TGTGCCAGCAGTGGTGCGGGACAGGGGATTACCGGGGAGCTGTTTTTT
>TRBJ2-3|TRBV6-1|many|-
CASSEGGDTQYF
TGTGCCAGCAGCGAAGGGGGAGATACGCAGTATTTT
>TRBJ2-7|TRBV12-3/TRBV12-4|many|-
CASSFSTADPYEQYF
TGTGCCAGCAGTTTCTCTACAGCGGACCCCTACGAGCAGTACTTC